This TCR beta chain came from a study of blood T cell repertoires in COVID-19. On the study more broadly: The United States, Italy and Spain provided the acute and convalescent COVID-19 samples.

This CDR3 contains 16 residues. CDR1 and CDR2 from the germline V gene are MNHEY and SMNVEV (reference sequence). V gave up 1 base and J gave up 1 base; unmatched junction bases: 5. This table comes from immunoSEQ multiplex PCR, and its TCRdb copy is limited to in-frame clones, with some not included. The sample gives about 280,000 clones, roughly 90% of which show up once; about 10% is in the top ten. Recruited during active infection, patients (from Seattle) were subsequently followed longitudinally. The TCR comes from a woman in her twenties or thirties with COVID-19, enrolled during active disease. The gene calls are TRBV27 and TRBJ1-1, with 8 nucleotides matching TRBD1. The source material was peripheral blood. The CDR3 protein is CASSLYGQGSNTEAFF. CDR3 in DNA: TGTGCCAGCAGTTTATACGGACAGGGATCGAACACTGAAGCTTTCTTT.